This T cell receptor (beta chain) was identified during a study of long-term antiretroviral therapy in people with HIV. In the case of this clone: Its antigen is not identified.

Study-level results: Clonal expansions arising prior to ART prevailed in the repertoire at every time point. Drawn between 2004 and 2017, the blood was possibly obtained under older ART regimens.

Every specimen provided roughly 1-10 million cryopreserved PBMC before DNA extraction took place. The CDR3 consists of 16 residues. The V end lost 2 bases, the J end lost 4 bases, and 17 bases lay between the germline ends. Germline V gene sequence: CDR1 SGHVS, CDR2 FQNEAQ. It was version v3.0 of the immunoSEQ assay that was run at survey level. The method was immunoSEQ multiplex PCR; TCRdb's version includes in-frame clones alone and lacks a portion of them. The sample has some 35,000 clones, roughly 82% seen once. The sample was unsorted PBMCs, taken 0.6 years after starting antiretroviral therapy. The sequence derives from a man aged 18 to 35 with HIV. The chain has TRBV7-8 and TRBJ2-5; TRBD1 is a possible D gene (6 bases). As DNA, the CDR3 is TGTGCCAGCAGCTTACTCGGGCACAGGGCAGGAGAGACCCAGTACTTC. It codes for CASSLLGHRAGETQYF.